This T cell receptor beta chain originates from a study of blood T cell repertoires in COVID-19. Between the trimmed V and J ends, which lost 5 bases and 5 bases, there was a span of 9 bases. The CDR3 length is 13 residues. Sequenced by immunoSEQ multiplex PCR; TCRdb stores in-frame clones only, minus some. The profile shows about 180,000 clones, approximately 80% of them singletons. This clonotype originated in a woman aged 45 to 65 who had recovered from COVID-19. V gene TRBV12-3 or TRBV12-4 combines with J gene TRBJ1-4; no definite D call. Material: PBMCs or T cells enriched from blood (not recorded which). DNA for the CDR3: TGTGCCAGCAGTCCCGGGAGCAATGAAAAACTGTTTTTT. Residues: CASSPGSNEKLFF.